Detailed here is one T cell receptor beta chain. Its target is unknown. A roughly 120-subject validation cohort, separate from the approximately 670-subject first cohort, supplied the donors. Germline trimming cut 8 bases from V and 1 base from J; bases unmatched to any gene: 4. CDR1 is MGHRA and CDR2 is YSYEKL in the germline V gene. This CDR3 is 14 amino acids long. The data belong to a study of cytomegalovirus exposure and HLA in healthy donors. Assay: immunoSEQ multiplex PCR; the TCRdb copy retains only in-frame clones and omits some. Of fewer than 150,000 clones listed, almost 90% are singletons. The study, taken as a whole, reports: A list of approximately 150 TCR beta chains associated with cytomegalovirus was given. Cytomegalovirus status was reportedly diagnosed by the classifier with high specificity and sensitivity. Under in vitro conditions, three CMV-associated chains were confirmed as specific for CMV antigens.

V is TRBV4-1 and J is TRBJ2-3; 9 bases match TRBD1. Sequenced: PBMCs. The sequence came from a man in his thirties or forties in good health and CMV-seronegative. CDR3 sequence (DNA): TGCGCCAGCGGCGACAGGGGGGGCACAGATACGCAGTATTTT. This sequence encodes CASGDRGGTDTQYF.